The clone carrying this T cell receptor beta chain was seen once. It was during active infection that Seattle patients were enrolled and then longitudinally followed. These data originate in a study of blood T cell repertoires in COVID-19. About the study: From T cells, B-cell-depleted T cells, or PBMCs came the material, which was cDNA or gDNA.

The CDR3 loop spans 15 amino acids. Germline loops: CDR1 SGDLS, CDR2 YYNGEE. V was pared by 1 base and J by 1 base, with 5 bases of the junction left unmatched. Authors' analysis steps: Amplification of reference gene primers provided the estimated nucleated cell counts. The repertoire was sequenced with immunoSEQ multiplex PCR; TCRdb's copy has only in-frame clones and lacks some. For V, J and clone size, that table is used; D and trimming come from the DNA. The data hold 350,000 or so clones, with around 90% observed a single time. This chain links TRBV9 with TRBJ2-7; 7 nucleotides line up with TRBD2. The sequence was collected from a woman aged 55-69 years with COVID-19, enrolled during active disease. The sequenced material came from peripheral blood. CDR3 residues: CASSVTREGSYEQYF. The CDR3 DNA follows: TGTGCCAGCAGCGTAACAAGGGAGGGGTCCTACGAGCAGTACTTC.